Listed below are T cell receptor beta chains from one sample, sequenced in a study of T-cell memory formation after mild COVID-19. One entry per CDR3 protein, called by TCRdb with MiXCR from the 5' RACE reads. The sample holds under 450,000 distinct CDR3 sequences; around 22% are singletons and the top ten take 13%. The sample taken for sequencing was PBMCs or a T cell subset sorted from them (not recorded which). The receptors were sampled from an adult woman who had mild COVID-19 (a few samples of this study predate the infection). Cell type and time point are not known. Both conserved end residues are part of each CDR3. Each record gives: V gene, J gene, D gene, clone size, CDR3 DNA, CDR3 protein. D genes are given only for firm matches. Expanded clones get a size class; other rows say once, few or many, or leave the size out.

v_gene: TRBV20-1
j_gene: TRBJ1-2
d_gene: .
abundance: .
CDR3nt: TGCAGTGCTAGAGGGGCCCGGGGGAGGAACTATGGCTACACCTTC
CDR3aa: CSARGARGRNYGYTF

v_gene: TRBV10-3
j_gene: TRBJ1-1
d_gene: .
abundance: few
CDR3nt: TGTGCCATCAGTGAGTCGTCGAAGGGCGAAAACACTGAAGCTTTCTTT
CDR3aa: CAISESSKGENTEAFF

v_gene: TRBV11-2
j_gene: TRBJ2-3
d_gene: .
abundance: .
CDR3nt: TGTGCCAGCAGACGTGACGGCTCCACCCTCACAGATACGCAGTATTTT
CDR3aa: CASRRDGSTLTDTQYF

v_gene: TRBV4-1
j_gene: TRBJ1-1
d_gene: .
abundance: once
CDR3nt: TGCGCCAGCAGCCAGGACCTCCTGCCGTCGATCGCTTTCTTT
CDR3aa: CASSQDLLPSIAFF

v_gene: TRBV24-1
j_gene: TRBJ2-1
d_gene: TRBD2
abundance: .
CDR3nt: TGTGCCACAGGCCCGGGACTAGCGGCGTTTGGGCAGTTCTTC
CDR3aa: CATGPGLAAFGQFF

v_gene: TRBV20-1
j_gene: TRBJ2-1
d_gene: .
abundance: .
CDR3nt: TGCAGTGCTAGCCACAATGAGCAGTTCTTC
CDR3aa: CSASHNEQFF

v_gene: TRBV5-1
j_gene: TRBJ2-7
d_gene: TRBD1
abundance: few
CDR3nt: TGCGCCAGCAGCTTGGATCCAGGGGGTTCCTACGAGCAGTACTTC
CDR3aa: CASSLDPGGSYEQYF

v_gene: TRBV20-1
j_gene: TRBJ2-1
d_gene: TRBD2
abundance: few
CDR3nt: TGCAGTGCTAGAGAACTAGCGGGGGTCCCCTCCTACAATGAGCAGTTCTTC
CDR3aa: CSARELAGVPSYNEQFF

v_gene: TRBV29-1
j_gene: TRBJ1-1
d_gene: .
abundance: few
CDR3nt: TGCAGCGCCAACCTCGGGCCTGAAGCTTTCTTT
CDR3aa: CSANLGPEAFF

v_gene: TRBV7-2
j_gene: TRBJ2-1
d_gene: TRBD1
abundance: .
CDR3nt: TGTGCCAGCAGCCCGGGACAGGGGTACTACAATGAGCAGTTCTTC
CDR3aa: CASSPGQGYYNEQFF

v_gene: TRBV24-1
j_gene: TRBJ2-1
d_gene: .
abundance: many
CDR3nt: TGTGCCACCAGTGACTTAACAGGGGGAGGGTTGGATGAGCAGTTCTTC
CDR3aa: CATSDLTGGGLDEQFF

v_gene: TRBV6-2/TRBV6-3
j_gene: TRBJ2-1
d_gene: TRBD1
abundance: few
CDR3nt: TGTGCCAGCAGGGTGGGGACAGTGGGGAATGAGCAGTTCTTC
CDR3aa: CASRVGTVGNEQFF